Listed below are T cell receptor beta chains from one sample, sequenced in a study of T cell responses to AZD1222 COVID-19 vaccine. Repertoires were generated with immunoSEQ multiplex PCR, while TCRdb's copy carries only in-frame clones and drops some. The data contain about 140,000 clones, 91% of them singletons. Material: peripheral blood, obtained 28 days after the second dose of the MenACWY control vaccine. The receptors shown here come from an adult who received the MenACWY meningococcal vaccine as a control. Both conserved end residues are part of each CDR3. Fields, in order: CDR3 DNA, CDR3 protein, V gene, clone size, J gene, D gene. D genes are given only for firm matches. Clone size is shown for a subset of rows, as once, few, many or a class of expanded clone.

TGTGCCAGCAGCTTAGGTCGCGCAGAGGGTGAAAAACTGTTTTTT,CASSLGRAEGEKLFF,TRBV7-9,.,TRBJ1-4,.
TGTGCTAGTGGTTTGGTTCCGGGGGGGACTAGCAATCAGCCCCAGCATTTT,CASGLVPGGTSNQPQHF,TRBV12-5,.,TRBJ1-5,.
TGTGCCATCAGTGATCTCCGGGGGCTCGAGCAGTACTTC,CAISDLRGLEQYF,TRBV10-3,.,TRBJ2-7,.
TGTGCCAGCAGCACAACTAGCATCAAGACCCAGTACTTC,CASSTTSIKTQYF,TRBV28,.,TRBJ2-5,.
TGTGCCAGCAGCTCACAGCGCCCGGAGACCCAGTACTTC,CASSSQRPETQYF,TRBV11-2,once,TRBJ2-5,.
TGCGCCAGCAGCTCACGGACAATAGGCGAAAAACTGTTTTTT,CASSSRTIGEKLFF,TRBV5-1,.,TRBJ1-4,.
TGTGCCAGCAGCCAGACTAGCGGTACCTACGAGCAGTACTTC,CASSQTSGTYEQYF,TRBV7-8,.,TRBJ2-7,TRBD2
TGTGCCAGCAGTTACGTGGGTCCCGGGACAGGGGGCCGGTACGAGCAGTACTTC,CASSYVGPGTGGRYEQYF,TRBV6-2/TRBV6-3,.,TRBJ2-7,TRBD1
TGTGCCAGCAGCCCCTACGAGGTCACCGGGGAGCTGTTTTTT,CASSPYEVTGELFF,TRBV11-1,.,TRBJ2-2,.
TGTGCCAGCAGTCCGGGACAGAAAAATCAGCCCCAGCATTTT,CASSPGQKNQPQHF,TRBV6-6,.,TRBJ1-5,TRBD1
TGTGCCAGCAGCTTGGGGCGGACAACCTACGAGCAGTACTTC,CASSLGRTTYEQYF,TRBV5-5,.,TRBJ2-7,.
TGTGCCAGCAGTTCCCTTCCGGGACAGGGCATTGAGACCCAGTACTTC,CASSSLPGQGIETQYF,TRBV28,.,TRBJ2-5,TRBD1
TGTGCCAGCAGTTCCGGACTCGGTGGTGGCTACACCTTC,CASSSGLGGGYTF,TRBV6-2/TRBV6-3,.,TRBJ1-2,.
TGTGCCAGTAGTATTAACGCCGGGACCCCTAACCCCCCGGCATCTCAGCCCCAGCATTTT,CASSINAGTPNPPASQPQHF,TRBV19,.,TRBJ1-5,.
TGTGCCAGCAGTCAGCAGGGGGCGGAACCTGACGAAGCTTTCTTT,CASSQQGAEPDEAFF,TRBV2,.,TRBJ1-1,TRBD1
TGTGCCACCAGTGATTTACGTGGGGGGATCGGGACAGATACGCAGTATTTT,CATSDLRGGIGTDTQYF,TRBV24-1,.,TRBJ2-3,.
TGTGCCAGCAGTACTAGCAATCAGCCCCAGCATTTT,CASSTSNQPQHF,TRBV27,.,TRBJ1-5,.
TGCAGCGTCCAACAATATCGGCGGCCTACGAACACTGAAGCTTTCTTT,CSVQQYRRPTNTEAFF,TRBV29-1,.,TRBJ1-1,.
TGTGCCAGTAGTCCTAGCGGTGGTGGGGTAGACTCACCCCTCCACTTT,CASSPSGGGVDSPLHF,TRBV19,.,TRBJ1-6,.
TGCGCCAGCAGCCACCTCCTACAACACAGGGGGCTTTACGAGCAGTACTTC,CASSHLLQHRGLYEQYF,TRBV4-1,.,TRBJ2-7,TRBD1
TGTGCCAGCAGCTTCGGGGGGCCGAACACTGAAGCTTTCTTT,CASSFGGPNTEAFF,TRBV5-6,.,TRBJ1-1,.
TGTGCCAGCAGCTCAACTCTTCCCGATAGTTCCTACGAGCAGTACTTC,CASSSTLPDSSYEQYF,TRBV28,.,TRBJ2-7,.
TGTGCCAGCAGCTTAGCTGCACCGGGACCCACAAGCTCCTACGAGCAGTACTTC,CASSLAAPGPTSSYEQYF,TRBV7-8,.,TRBJ2-7,.
TGTGCCATCAGTGCTAGCAGGGGGCTGTCACACGATACGCAGTATTTT,CAISASRGLSHDTQYF,TRBV10-3,few,TRBJ2-3,TRBD1
TGCAGCGTTGGGGGGGGTATCGGCACTGAAGCTTTCTTT,CSVGGGIGTEAFF,TRBV29-1,.,TRBJ1-1,.
TGTGCCAGCAGTTCGTTAACTGGGGCCAACGTCCTGACTTTC,CASSSLTGANVLTF,TRBV28,.,TRBJ2-6,.
TGTGCCAGCAGCTTGACAGGGGTTGAGGGCACTGAAGCTTTCTTT,CASSLTGVEGTEAFF,TRBV5-5,.,TRBJ1-1,TRBD1
TGCGCCAGCAGCTCTTCAGACCCTGGTGACATTCAGTACTTC,CASSSSDPGDIQYF,TRBV5-1,once,TRBJ2-4,.